Sequencing of this TCR beta chain was carried out in a study of T-cell reconstitution after alpha-beta-depleted transplantation in children. Trimming left V 2 bases short and J 6 bases short, with 9 bases between. CDR3 length: 12 residues. Per germline, CDR1 DFQATT and CDR2 SNEGSKA (reference sequence). Researchers prepared the TCRbeta library using unique molecular identifiers, the study reports. In TCRdb, the PCR reads were re-called with MiXCR into one record per CDR3 protein. This table holds approximately 210,000 distinct CDR3 sequences, about 14% found once. Ten or more counts support this clonotype.

This specimen consisted of PBMCs from the stem cell graft donor, obtained from the stem cell graft. The chain uses TRBV20-1 and TRBJ2-3, with unresolved D. The receptor's source is a human donor who donated a stem cell graft to a child with acute lymphoblastic leukemia. Written as DNA, the CDR3 is TGCAGTGCTAGAAAGGATTCGGATACGCAGTATTTT. It yields the protein CSARKDSDTQYF.